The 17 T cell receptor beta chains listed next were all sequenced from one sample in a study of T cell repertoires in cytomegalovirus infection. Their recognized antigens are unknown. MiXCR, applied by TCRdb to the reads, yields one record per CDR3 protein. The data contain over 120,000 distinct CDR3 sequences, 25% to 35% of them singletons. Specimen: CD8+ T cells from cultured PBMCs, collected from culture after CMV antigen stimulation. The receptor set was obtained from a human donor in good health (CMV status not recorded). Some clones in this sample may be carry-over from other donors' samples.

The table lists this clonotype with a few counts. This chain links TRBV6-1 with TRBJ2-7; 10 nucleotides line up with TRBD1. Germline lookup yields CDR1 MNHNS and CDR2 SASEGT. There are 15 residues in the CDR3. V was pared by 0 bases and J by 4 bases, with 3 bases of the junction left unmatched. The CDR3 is CASSEATGGLYEQYF. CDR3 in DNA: TGTGCCAGCAGTGAAGCGACAGGGGGCCTGTACGAGCAGTACTTC.

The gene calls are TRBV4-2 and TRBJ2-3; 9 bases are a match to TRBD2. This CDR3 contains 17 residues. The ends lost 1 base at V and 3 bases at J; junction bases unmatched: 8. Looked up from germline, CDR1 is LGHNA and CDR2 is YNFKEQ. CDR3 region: CASSQGPSGEQTDTQYF. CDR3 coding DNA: TGTGCCAGCAGCCAAGGGCCTAGCGGGGAGCAGACAGATACGCAGTATTTT.

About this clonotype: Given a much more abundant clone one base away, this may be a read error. As DNA, the CDR3 is TGTGCCAGCAGCTCCGGACTAGCGGGGAACACCGGGGAGCTGTTTTTT. Its protein is CASSSGLAGNTGELFF. The chain uses TRBV6-6 and TRBJ2-2; 11 nucleotides match TRBD2. CDR3 length: 16 amino acids. The V gene end was trimmed by 6 bases and the J gene end by 1 base; junction bases not matched to a gene: 4. Germline CDR1 reads MNHNY; CDR2 reads SVGAGI (reference sequence).

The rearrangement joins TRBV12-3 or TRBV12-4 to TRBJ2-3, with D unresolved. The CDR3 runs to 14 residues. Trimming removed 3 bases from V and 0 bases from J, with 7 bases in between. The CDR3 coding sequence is TGTGCCAGCAGTTTGGCGGCTAGCACAGATACGCAGTATTTT. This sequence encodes CASSLAASTDTQYF.

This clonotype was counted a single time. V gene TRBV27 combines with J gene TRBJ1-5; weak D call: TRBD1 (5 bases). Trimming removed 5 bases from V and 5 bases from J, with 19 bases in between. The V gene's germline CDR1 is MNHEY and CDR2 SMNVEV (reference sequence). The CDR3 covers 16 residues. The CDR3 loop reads CASSPLSTATYQPQHF. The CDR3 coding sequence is TGTGCCAGCAGTCCCCTCTCGACAGCAACATATCAGCCCCAGCATTTT.

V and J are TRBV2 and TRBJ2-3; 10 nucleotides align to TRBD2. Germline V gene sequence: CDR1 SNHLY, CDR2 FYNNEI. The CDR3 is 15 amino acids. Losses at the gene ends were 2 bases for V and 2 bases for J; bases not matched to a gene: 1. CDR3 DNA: TGTGCCAGCAGTGAACTAGCGGGGGACACAGATACGCAGTATTTT. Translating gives CASSELAGDTDTQYF. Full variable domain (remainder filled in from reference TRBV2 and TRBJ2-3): EPEVTQTPSHQVTQMGQEVILRCVPISNHLYFYWYRQILGQKVEFLVSFYNNEISEKSEIFDDQFSVERPDGSNFTLKIRSTKLEDSAMYFCASSELAGDTDTQYFGPGTRLTVL.

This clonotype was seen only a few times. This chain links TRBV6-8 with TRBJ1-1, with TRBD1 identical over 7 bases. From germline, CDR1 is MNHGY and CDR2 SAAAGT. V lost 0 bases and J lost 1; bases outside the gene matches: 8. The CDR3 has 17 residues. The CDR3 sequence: CASSYSPRAGGNTEAFF. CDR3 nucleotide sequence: TGTGCCAGCAGTTACTCGCCCCGGGCAGGGGGGAACACTGAAGCTTTCTTT.

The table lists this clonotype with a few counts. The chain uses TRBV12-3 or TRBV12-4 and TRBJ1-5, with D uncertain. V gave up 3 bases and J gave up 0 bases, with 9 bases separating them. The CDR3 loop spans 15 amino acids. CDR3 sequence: CASSLLGDSNQPQHF. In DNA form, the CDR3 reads TGTGCCAGCAGTTTGCTCGGTGATAGCAATCAGCCCCAGCATTTT.

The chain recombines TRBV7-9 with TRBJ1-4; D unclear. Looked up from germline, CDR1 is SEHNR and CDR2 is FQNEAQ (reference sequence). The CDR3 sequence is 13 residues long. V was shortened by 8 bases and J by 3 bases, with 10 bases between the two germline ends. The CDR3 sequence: CASEREPNEKLFF. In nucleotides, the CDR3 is TGTGCCAGCGAGAGGGAACCTAATGAAAAACTGTTTTTT.

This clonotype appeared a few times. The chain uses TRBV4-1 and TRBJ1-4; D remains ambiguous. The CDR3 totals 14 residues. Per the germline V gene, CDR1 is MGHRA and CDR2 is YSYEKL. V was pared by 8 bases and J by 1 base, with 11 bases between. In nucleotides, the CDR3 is TGCGCCAGCGGCATGGGAGTAACTAATGAAAAACTGTTTTTT. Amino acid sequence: CASGMGVTNEKLFF.

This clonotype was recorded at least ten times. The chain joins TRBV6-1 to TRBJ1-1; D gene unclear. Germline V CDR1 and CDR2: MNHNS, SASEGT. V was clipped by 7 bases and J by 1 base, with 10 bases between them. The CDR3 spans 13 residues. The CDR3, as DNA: TGTGCCAGCACTCCGGGTACGAACACTGAAGCTTTCTTT. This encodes CASTPGTNTEAFF.

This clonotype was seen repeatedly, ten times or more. Here the CDR3 DNA reads TGTGCCAGCAGTGAGATTGGCGGGAACTACAATGAGCAGTTCTTC. This sequence encodes CASSEIGGNYNEQFF. The chain has TRBV6-4 and TRBJ2-1; D might be TRBD2 (6 bases). V dropped 3 bases and J dropped 3 bases, with 12 bases sitting between them. The CDR3 consists of 15 residues. Germline CDR1 reads MRHNA; CDR2 reads SNTAGT.

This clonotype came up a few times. CDR3 bases: TGCGCCAGCAGCTTCCGCAGGGCGGGCTACACCTTC. It translates to CASSFRRAGYTF. The genes are TRBV5-1 and TRBJ1-2; D may be TRBD1 (5 bases). V lost 2 bases to trimming and J lost 8 bases, with 10 bases between them. The CDR3 contains 12 residues. Germline CDR1 is SGHRS and CDR2 is YFSETQ. Full variable domain (remainder filled in from reference TRBV5-1 and TRBJ1-2): KAGVTQTPRYLIKTRGQQVTLSCSPISGHRSVSWYQQTPGQGLQFLFEYFSETQRNKGNFPGRFSGRQFSNSRSEMNVSTLELGDSALYLCASSFRRAGYTFGSGTRLTVV.

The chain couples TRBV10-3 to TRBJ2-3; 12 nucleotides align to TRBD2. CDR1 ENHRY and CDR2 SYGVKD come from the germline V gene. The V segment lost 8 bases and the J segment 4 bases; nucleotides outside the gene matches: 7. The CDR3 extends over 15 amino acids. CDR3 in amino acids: CAILKTSGGSDTQYF. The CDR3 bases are TGTGCCATCCTGAAGACTAGCGGGGGATCAGATACGCAGTATTTT.

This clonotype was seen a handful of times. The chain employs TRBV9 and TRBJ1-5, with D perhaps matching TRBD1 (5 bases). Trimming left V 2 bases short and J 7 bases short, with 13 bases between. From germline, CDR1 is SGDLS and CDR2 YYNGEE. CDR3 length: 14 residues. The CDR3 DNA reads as TGTGCCAGCAGCGTTGGGACCGGAGGACAGCCCCAGCATTTT. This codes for CASSVGTGGQPQHF.

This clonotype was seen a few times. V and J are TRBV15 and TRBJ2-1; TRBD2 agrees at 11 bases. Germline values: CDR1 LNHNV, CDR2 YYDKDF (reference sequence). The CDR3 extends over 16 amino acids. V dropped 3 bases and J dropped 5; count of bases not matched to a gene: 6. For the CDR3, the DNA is TGTGCCACCAGCAGGGGGTTAGCGGGGGGGAACAATGAGCAGTTCTTC. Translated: CATSRGLAGGNNEQFF.

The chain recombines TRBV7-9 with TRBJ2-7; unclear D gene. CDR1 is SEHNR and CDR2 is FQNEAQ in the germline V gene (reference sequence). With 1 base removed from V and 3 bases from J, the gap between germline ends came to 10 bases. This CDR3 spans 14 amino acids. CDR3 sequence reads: CASSLDHGVYEQYF. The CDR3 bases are TGTGCCAGCAGCTTAGACCACGGAGTCTACGAGCAGTACTTC.